The 25 T cell receptor beta chains reported below all come from one sample, sequenced in a study of control samples from healthy donors and cancer patients. Profiling relied on immunoSEQ multiplex PCR, and the TCRdb table lists in-frame clones only, not all of them. The data contain 170,000 or so clones, around 94% of them singletons. Sequencing was performed on blood. These receptors were obtained from a man aged 30-40 years in good health.

The V call is TRBV6-1, the J call TRBJ2-7; D not certain. Deletions cut 2 bases from V and 2 bases from J, with 16 bases between. CDR1 and CDR2 (germline): MNHNS, SASEGT. The length of the CDR3 is 16 residues. CDR3 sequence: CASSERPPGEAYEQYF. CDR3 coding DNA: TGTGCCAGCAGTGAAAGGCCCCCCGGCGAGGCCTACGAGCAGTACTTC.

The chain links TRBV5-5 to TRBJ1-4; 7 nucleotides line up with TRBD1. The length of the CDR3 is 14 residues. Trimming took 5 bases from V and 8 from J; bases not matched to a gene: 9. Germline loops: CDR1 SGHKS, CDR2 YYEKEE (reference sequence). The CDR3 DNA reads as TGTGCCAGCAGACACACAGGGGTGGGGGAAAAACTGTTTTTT. It is translated as CASRHTGVGEKLFF.

V is TRBV5-6 and J is TRBJ1-5; D perhaps matches TRBD1 (5 bases). With 4 bases removed from V and 3 bases from J, the gap between germline ends came to 14 bases. This CDR3 is built from 15 residues. Germline V gene data show CDR1 as SGHDT and CDR2 as YYEEEE. CDR3 sequence: CASSPPTENNQPQHF. CDR3 coding DNA: TGTGCCAGCAGCCCACCGACAGAAAACAATCAGCCCCAGCATTTT.

The chain links TRBV11-2 to TRBJ2-7; unclear D gene. CDR1 and CDR2 (germline): SGHAT, FQNNGV. The V end lost 5 bases, the J end lost 0 bases, and 11 bases lay between the germline ends. There are 14 residues in the CDR3. The CDR3, as DNA: TGTGCCAGCAGCCCCGGGTGGGTCTCCTACGAGCAGTACTTC. It yields the protein CASSPGWVSYEQYF.

The rearrangement links TRBV7-9 to TRBJ1-2; a weak D match, TRBD1 (5 bases). CDR3 length: 13 residues. The V gene's germline CDR1 is SEHNR and CDR2 FQNEAQ (reference sequence). Trimming pared 5 bases from V and 10 bases from J, leaving 17 bases between. CDR3 bases: TGTGCCAGCAGCCCCGTGTCGGACACGGTCTACACCTTC. Residues: CASSPVSDTVYTF.

The chain uses TRBV19 and TRBJ2-7, with TRBD1 matching 8 bases. V dropped 4 bases and J dropped 4; count of bases not matched to a gene: 12. The CDR3 sequence is 16 residues long. Germline values: CDR1 LNHDA, CDR2 SQIVND (reference sequence). The CDR3 nucleotides are TGTGCCAGTAGTACCTATGGGGGGACAGGAGGGTACGAGCAGTACTTC. This translates into CASSTYGGTGGYEQYF.

This chain links TRBV9 with TRBJ2-5; possibly TRBD1 for D (5 bases). CDR1 and CDR2 from the germline V gene are SGDLS and YYNGEE. The CDR3 consists of 16 residues. V lost 0 bases and J 2 bases, leaving 14 bases between the germline ends. CDR3 sequence (DNA): TGTGCCAGCAGCGTAGAACTGTCAGGGAAACAAGAGACCCAGTACTTC. Protein sequence: CASSVELSGKQETQYF.

This clone was found a few times. V and J are TRBV2 and TRBJ2-7; D gene ambiguous. Trimming stripped 8 bases from V and 0 bases from J, with 14 bases between. Germline V gene data show CDR1 as SNHLY and CDR2 as FYNNEI. CDR3 length equals 14 residues. The CDR3 nucleotides are TGTGCCAGCCAGGAGTACTTTAGCTCCTACGAGCAGTACTTC. Amino acids: CASQEYFSSYEQYF.

This clone was recorded once. This sequence joins TRBV5-6 and TRBJ1-1; possibly TRBD1 for D (6 bases). The CDR3 consists of 15 residues. Germline loops: CDR1 SGHDT, CDR2 YYEEEE. V lost 3 bases to trimming and J lost 0 bases, with 12 bases between them. The CDR3 nucleotides read TGTGCCAGCAGCTCAGGACAGATTATGAACACTGAAGCTTTCTTT. Its translation: CASSSGQIMNTEAFF.

The chain links TRBV10-3 to TRBJ1-4, with 7 bases lining up with TRBD1. The CDR3 sequence is 16 residues long. V gave up 3 bases and J gave up 0 bases; unmatched junction bases: 4. The germline gives CDR1 ENHRY, CDR2 SYGVKD. CDR3 amino acids: CAISDGQAATNEKLFF. The CDR3, as DNA: TGTGCCATCAGTGATGGACAGGCTGCAACTAATGAAAAACTGTTTTTT.

V and J are TRBV7-2 and TRBJ1-1, with D maybe TRBD1 (6 bases). Per the germline V gene, CDR1 is SGHTA and CDR2 is FQGNSA. V gave up 6 bases and J gave up 5 bases, with 22 bases separating them. The CDR3 consists of 16 residues. CDR3 sequence reads: CASSITGTPLMTEAFF. The CDR3 DNA follows: TGTGCCAGCAGTATAACCGGGACACCTCTGATGACTGAAGCTTTCTTT.

The chain combines TRBV6-4 with TRBJ2-7; TRBD1 aligns across 11 bases. With V trimmed by 2 bases and J by 4 bases, 7 bases remained unmatched. Germline CDR1 reads MRHNA; CDR2 reads SNTAGT. This CDR3 is built from 16 residues. The CDR3 DNA reads TGTGCCAGCAGTGACCCAACCCGGGACAGGGGGTACGAGCAGTACTTC. Translating it yields CASSDPTRDRGYEQYF.

This clone has just one count. The rearrangement uses TRBV5-8 and TRBJ2-7, with TRBD1 matching over 7 bases. This CDR3 has 13 residues. The germline gives CDR1 SGHTS, CDR2 YDEGEE. Trimming at V came to 2 bases and at J to 7 bases, leaving 6 bases not matched to a gene. DNA for the CDR3: TGTGCCAGCAGCTTACCGACAGGGATTGAGCAGTACTTC. Its protein product is CASSLPTGIEQYF.

V is TRBV6-4 and J is TRBJ2-3; a weak D match, TRBD1 (5 bases). Germline CDR1 reads MRHNA; CDR2 reads SNTAGT. CDR3 length: 15 amino acids. Trimming left V 3 bases short and J 4 bases short, with 14 bases between. CDR3 sequence (DNA): TGTGCCAGCAGTGAAGGGGCTCGTCCCTCAGATACGCAGTATTTT. Protein sequence: CASSEGARPSDTQYF.

This chain links TRBV11-2 with TRBJ1-4; unclear D gene. V was pared by 3 bases and J by 7 bases, with 21 bases between. CDR3 length: 17 residues. Germline V gives CDR1 SGHAT, CDR2 FQNNGV. The chain's CDR3 is CASSFSGQAGSSEKLFF. In DNA, the CDR3 is TGTGCCAGCAGCTTTTCTGGTCAAGCCGGTAGTAGTGAAAAACTGTTTTTT.

The V and J genes are TRBV5-1 and TRBJ2-1; D gene ambiguous. V dropped 4 bases and J dropped 6 bases, with 8 bases sitting between them. The CDR3 is 12 amino acids. Germline lookup yields CDR1 SGHRS and CDR2 YFSETQ. CDR3 sequence (DNA): TGCGCCAGCAGCCTCTGGGGCAATGAGCAGTTCTTC. It translates to CASSLWGNEQFF.

The chain carries TRBV2 and TRBJ2-1, with TRBD1 matching 8 bases. With V trimmed by 6 bases and J by 15 bases, 13 bases remained unmatched. The V gene's germline CDR1 is SNHLY and CDR2 FYNNEI. CDR3 length: 13 residues. CDR3 sequence reads: CASRGDRNNDLFF. DNA of the CDR3: TGTGCCAGCAGGGGGGACAGGAATAATGATCTGTTCTTC.

This clone was recorded once. CDR3 in amino acids: CAVRDNYNSPLHF. CDR3 sequence (DNA): TGTGCCGTTCGGGACAACTATAATTCACCCCTCCACTTT. The rearrangement uses TRBV10-3 and TRBJ1-6; weak D call: TRBD1 (6 bases). V lost 11 bases and J 3 bases, leaving 11 bases between the germline ends. This CDR3 contains 13 residues. Germline assignment: CDR1 ENHRY and CDR2 SYGVKD.

The chain recombines TRBV28 with TRBJ1-2; no clear D gene. Trimming cost V 6 bases and J 9 bases, with 14 bases left between them. The germline V gene has CDR1 MDHEN and CDR2 SYDVKM. The CDR3 contains 12 residues. This CDR3 reads CASRPELGSYTF. In DNA, the CDR3 is TGTGCCAGCAGACCAGAACTAGGGAGCTACACCTTC.

The V gene is TRBV7-9, the J gene TRBJ2-2; a weak D match, TRBD2 (6 bases). The CDR3 is 16 residues long. V gave up 5 bases and J gave up 1 base, with 14 bases separating them. Germline values: CDR1 SEHNR, CDR2 FQNEAQ (reference sequence). In nucleotides, the CDR3 is TGTGCCAGCAGCCCCCCCGGGCGGGAGAACACCGGGGAGCTGTTTTTT. This translates into CASSPPGRENTGELFF.

The CDR3 nucleotides read TGCGCCAGCAGTGAGACAGGGGGCTTTTACAATGAGCAGTTCTTC. It translates to CASSETGGFYNEQFF. This chain connects TRBV10-1 to TRBJ2-1, with 9 bases identical to TRBD1. The germline gives CDR1 WNHNN, CDR2 SYGVQD (reference sequence). The CDR3 is 15 amino acids. Losses at the gene ends were 2 bases for V and 4 bases for J; bases not matched to a gene: 3.

The chain couples TRBV11-2 to TRBJ1-4; unclear D gene. The germline V gene has CDR1 SGHAT and CDR2 FQNNGV. The CDR3 is made up of 18 amino acids. V lost 1 base, J lost 8 bases, and 23 bases lay in between. CDR3 in amino acids: CASSLATPAGEDGEKLFF. The CDR3 DNA is TGTGCCAGCAGCTTAGCCACCCCAGCCGGGGAAGACGGAGAAAAACTGTTTTTT. Full variable domain (rest looked up from reference TRBV11-2 and TRBJ1-4): EAGVAQSPRYKIIEKRQSVAFWCNPISGHATLYWYQQILGQGPKLLIQFQNNGVVDDSQLPKDRFSAERLKGVDSTLKIQPAKLEDSAVYLCASSLATPAGEDGEKLFFGSGTQLSVL.

V usage is TRBV27 and J usage is TRBJ1-5; TRBD1 matches 7 bases. The CDR3 spans 16 residues. The junction had 14 bases not matched to a gene; V was cut back by 11 bases and J by 1 base. Germline V CDR1 and CDR2: MNHEY, SMNVEV (reference sequence). DNA of the CDR3: TGTGCCTACGCGGGTCAGGGGGAGGGGAGCAATCAGCCCCAGCATTTT. Translation gives CAYAGQGEGSNQPQHF.

DNA of the CDR3: TGTGCCTGGAGTTACGGGACTAGCATGGACGAGCAGTACTTC. Amino acid sequence: CAWSYGTSMDEQYF. The V gene is TRBV30, the J gene TRBJ2-7, with 9 bases lining up with TRBD2. The trim removed 2 bases at V and 5 bases at J, leaving 7 bases unmatched. CDR3 length: 14 residues. Germline CDR1 reads GTSNPN; CDR2 reads SVGIG (reference sequence).

The chain has TRBV5-1 and TRBJ2-3, with D possibly TRBD1 on 6 matching bases. The CDR3 extends over 14 amino acids. Trimming removed 7 bases at V and 5 bases at J, with 17 bases between. Germline V gene lookup returns CDR1 SGHRS and CDR2 YFSETQ. The CDR3 protein is CASQTGPGQDTQYF. The DNA of the CDR3 is TGCGCCAGCCAAACAGGGCCCGGCCAAGATACGCAGTATTTT.